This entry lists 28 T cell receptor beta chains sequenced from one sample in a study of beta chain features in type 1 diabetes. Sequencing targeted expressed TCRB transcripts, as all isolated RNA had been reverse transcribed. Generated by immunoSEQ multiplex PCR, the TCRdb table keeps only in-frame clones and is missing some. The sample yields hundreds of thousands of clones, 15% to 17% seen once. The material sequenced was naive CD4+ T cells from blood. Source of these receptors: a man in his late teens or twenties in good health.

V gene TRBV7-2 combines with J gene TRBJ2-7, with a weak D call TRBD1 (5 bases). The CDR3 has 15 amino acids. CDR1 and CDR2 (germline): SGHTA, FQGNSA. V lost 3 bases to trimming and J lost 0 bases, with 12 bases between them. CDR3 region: CASSFSPTVSYEQYF. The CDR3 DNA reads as TGTGCCAGCAGCTTCTCCCCGACAGTCTCCTACGAGCAGTACTTC.

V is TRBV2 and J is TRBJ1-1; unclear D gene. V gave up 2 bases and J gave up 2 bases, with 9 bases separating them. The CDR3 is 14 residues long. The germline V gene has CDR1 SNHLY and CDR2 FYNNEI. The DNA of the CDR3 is TGTGCCAGCAGTGAATGGACCTTAAACACTGAAGCTTTCTTT. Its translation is CASSEWTLNTEAFF.

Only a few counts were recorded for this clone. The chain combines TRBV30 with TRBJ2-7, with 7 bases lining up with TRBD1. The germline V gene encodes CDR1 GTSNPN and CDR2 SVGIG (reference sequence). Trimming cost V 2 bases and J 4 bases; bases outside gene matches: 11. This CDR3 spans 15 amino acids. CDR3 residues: CAWSRSGRGKYEQYF. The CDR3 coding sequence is TGTGCCTGGAGTAGGTCGGGCAGGGGGAAATACGAGCAGTACTTC. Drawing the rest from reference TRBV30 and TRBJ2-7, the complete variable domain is SQTIHQWPATLVQPVGSPLSLECTVEGTSNPNLYWYRQAAGRGLQLLFYSVGIGQISSEVPQNLSASRPQDRQFILSSKKLLLSDSGFYLCAWSRSGRGKYEQYFGPGTRLTVT.

CDR3 in DNA: TGCGCCAGCAGCCACCCGGGACAGGGTGGCGAGCAGTACTTC. Encoded protein: CASSHPGQGGEQYF. The chain recombines TRBV4-1 with TRBJ2-7; TRBD1 matches 9 bases. V lost 3 bases to trimming and J lost 6 bases; unmatched junction nucleotides: 6. CDR1 MGHRA and CDR2 YSYEKL come from the germline V gene. The CDR3 contains 14 residues.

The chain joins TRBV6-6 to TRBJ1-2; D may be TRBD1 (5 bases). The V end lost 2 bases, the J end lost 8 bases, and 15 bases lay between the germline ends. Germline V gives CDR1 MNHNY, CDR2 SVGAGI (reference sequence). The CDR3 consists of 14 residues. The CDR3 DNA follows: TGTGCCAGCAGTTACCTGACAGAGGGTCAAGGCTACACCTTC. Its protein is CASSYLTEGQGYTF.

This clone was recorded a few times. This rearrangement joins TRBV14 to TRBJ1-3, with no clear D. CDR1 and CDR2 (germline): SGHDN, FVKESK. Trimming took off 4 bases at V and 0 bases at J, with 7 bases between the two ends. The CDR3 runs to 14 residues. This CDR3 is CASSRTSSGNTIYF. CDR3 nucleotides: TGTGCCAGCAGCCGGACTAGCTCTGGAAACACCATATATTTT.

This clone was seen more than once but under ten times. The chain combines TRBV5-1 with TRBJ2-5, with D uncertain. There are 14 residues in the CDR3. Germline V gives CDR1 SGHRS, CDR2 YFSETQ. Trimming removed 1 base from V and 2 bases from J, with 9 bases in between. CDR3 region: CASSLYRAQETQYF. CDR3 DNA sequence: TGCGCCAGCAGCTTGTACCGGGCGCAAGAGACCCAGTACTTC.

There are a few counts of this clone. The CDR3 region has the DNA TGTGCCAGCCGTCTAGCGGGAGACGAGACCCAGTACTTC. Amino acid sequence: CASRLAGDETQYF. This chain joins TRBV7-2 and TRBJ2-5; the match to TRBD2 covers 10 bases. This CDR3 is built from 13 residues. V shed 8 bases and J 5 bases; nucleotides not matched to a gene: 5. Germline values: CDR1 SGHTA, CDR2 FQGNSA.

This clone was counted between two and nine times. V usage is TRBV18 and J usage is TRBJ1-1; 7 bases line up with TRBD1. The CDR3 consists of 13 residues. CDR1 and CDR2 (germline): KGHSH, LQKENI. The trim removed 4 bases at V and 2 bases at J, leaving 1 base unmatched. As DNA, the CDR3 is TGTGCCAGCTCACAGGGGGCCAACACTGAAGCTTTCTTT. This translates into CASSQGANTEAFF.

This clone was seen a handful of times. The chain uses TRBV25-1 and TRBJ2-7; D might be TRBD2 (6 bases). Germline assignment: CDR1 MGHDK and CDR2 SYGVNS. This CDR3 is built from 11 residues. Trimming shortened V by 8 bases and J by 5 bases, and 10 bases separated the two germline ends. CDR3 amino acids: CASWRGHEQYF. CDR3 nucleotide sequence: TGTGCCAGCTGGCGGGGCCACGAGCAGTACTTC.

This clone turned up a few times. This CDR3 reads CASNTGELFF. CDR3 DNA sequence: TGTGCCAGCAATACCGGGGAGCTGTTTTTT. The chain uses TRBV6-1 and TRBJ2-2; D not certain. From germline, CDR1 is MNHNS and CDR2 SASEGT. The CDR3 consists of 10 residues. V lost 7 bases and J lost 5, with 2 bases in between.

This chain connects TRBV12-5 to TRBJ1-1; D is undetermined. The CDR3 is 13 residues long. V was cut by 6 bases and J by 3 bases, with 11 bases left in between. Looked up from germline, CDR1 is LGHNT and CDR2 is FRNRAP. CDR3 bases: TGTGCTAGTGGCGTAACCCGCCACACTGAAGCTTTCTTT. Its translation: CASGVTRHTEAFF. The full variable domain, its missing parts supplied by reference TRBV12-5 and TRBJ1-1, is DARVTQTPRHKVTEMGQEVTMRCQPILGHNTVFWYRQTMMQGLELLAYFRNRAPLDDSGMPKDRFSAEMPDATLATLKIQPSEPRDSAVYFCASGVTRHTEAFFGQGTRLTVV.

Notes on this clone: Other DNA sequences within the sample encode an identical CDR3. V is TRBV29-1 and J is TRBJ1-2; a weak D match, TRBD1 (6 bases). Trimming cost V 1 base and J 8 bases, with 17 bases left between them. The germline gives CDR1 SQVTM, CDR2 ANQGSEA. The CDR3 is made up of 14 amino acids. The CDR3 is CSVEGQGWSRGYTF. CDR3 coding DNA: TGCAGCGTTGAAGGTCAGGGGTGGTCGAGGGGCTACACCTTC.

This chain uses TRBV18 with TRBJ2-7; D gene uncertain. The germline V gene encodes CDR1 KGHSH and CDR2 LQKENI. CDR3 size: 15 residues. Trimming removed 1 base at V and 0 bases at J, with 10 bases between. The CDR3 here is CASSPRGRFSYEQYF. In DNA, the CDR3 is TGTGCCAGCTCACCACGCGGCAGGTTCTCCTACGAGCAGTACTTC.

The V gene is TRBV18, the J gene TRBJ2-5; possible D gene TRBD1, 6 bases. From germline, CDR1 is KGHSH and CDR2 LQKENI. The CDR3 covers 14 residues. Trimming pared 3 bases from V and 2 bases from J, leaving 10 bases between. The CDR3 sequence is CASSPGQRQETQYF. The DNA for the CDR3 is TGTGCCAGCTCACCCGGACAGAGACAAGAGACCCAGTACTTC.

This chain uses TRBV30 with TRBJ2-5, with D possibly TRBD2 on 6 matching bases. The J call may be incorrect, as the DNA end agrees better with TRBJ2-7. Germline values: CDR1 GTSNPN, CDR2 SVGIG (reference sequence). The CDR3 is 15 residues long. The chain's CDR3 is CAWSVRGWSSYEQYF. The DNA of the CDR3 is TGTGCCTGGAGTGTTCGGGGGTGGAGCTCCTACGAGCAGTACTTC.

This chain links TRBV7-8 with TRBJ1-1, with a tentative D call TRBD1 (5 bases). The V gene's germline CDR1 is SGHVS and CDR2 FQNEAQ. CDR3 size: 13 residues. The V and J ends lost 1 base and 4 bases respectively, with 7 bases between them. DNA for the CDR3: TGTGCCAGCAGCTTAGGGGGCCCCACTGAAGCTTTCTTT. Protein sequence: CASSLGGPTEAFF. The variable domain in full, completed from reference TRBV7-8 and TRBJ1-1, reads GAGVSQSPRYKVAKRGQDVALRCDPISGHVSLFWYQQALGQGPEFLTYFQNEAQLDKSGLPSDRFFAERPEGSVSTLKIQRTQQEDSAVYLCASSLGGPTEAFFGQGTRLTVV.

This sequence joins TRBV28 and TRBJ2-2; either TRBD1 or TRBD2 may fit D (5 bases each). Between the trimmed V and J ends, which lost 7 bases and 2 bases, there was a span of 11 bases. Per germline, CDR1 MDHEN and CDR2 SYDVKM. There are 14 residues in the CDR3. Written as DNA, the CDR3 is TGTGCCAGCAAGGGACCGATTAACACCGGGGAGCTGTTTTTT. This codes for CASKGPINTGELFF.

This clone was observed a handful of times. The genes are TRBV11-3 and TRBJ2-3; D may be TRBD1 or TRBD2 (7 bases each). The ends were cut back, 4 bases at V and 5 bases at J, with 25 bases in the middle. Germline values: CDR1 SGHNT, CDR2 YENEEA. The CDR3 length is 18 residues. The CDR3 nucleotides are TGTGCCAGCAGCTCCGCTGGGATGGTGCAGGGGGAGGGAGATACGCAGTATTTT. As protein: CASSSAGMVQGEGDTQYF. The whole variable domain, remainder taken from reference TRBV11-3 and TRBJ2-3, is EAGVVQSPRYKIIEKKQPVAFWCNPISGHNTLYWYLQNLGQGPELLIRYENEEAVDDSQLPKDRFSAERLKGVDSTLKIQPAELGDSAVYLCASSSAGMVQGEGDTQYFGPGTRLTVL.

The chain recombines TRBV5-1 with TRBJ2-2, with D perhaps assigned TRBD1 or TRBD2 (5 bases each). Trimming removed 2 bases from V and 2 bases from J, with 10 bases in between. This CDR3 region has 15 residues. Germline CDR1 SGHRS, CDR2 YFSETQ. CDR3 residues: CASSFPRGNTGELFF. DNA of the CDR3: TGCGCCAGCAGCTTCCCTCGGGGCAACACCGGGGAGCTGTTTTTT.

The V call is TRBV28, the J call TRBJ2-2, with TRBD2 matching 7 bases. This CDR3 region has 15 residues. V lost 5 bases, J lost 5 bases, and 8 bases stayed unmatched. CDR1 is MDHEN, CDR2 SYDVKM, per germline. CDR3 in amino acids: CASSGGTTITGELFF. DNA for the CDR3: TGTGCCAGCAGTGGAGGGACTACTATTACCGGGGAGCTGTTTTTT.

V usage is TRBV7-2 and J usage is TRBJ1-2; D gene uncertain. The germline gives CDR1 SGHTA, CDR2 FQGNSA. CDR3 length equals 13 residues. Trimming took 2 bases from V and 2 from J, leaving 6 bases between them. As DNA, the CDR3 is TGTGCCAGCAGCTTATCGTCAAACTATGGCTACACCTTC. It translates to CASSLSSNYGYTF.

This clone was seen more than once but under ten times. The CDR3 protein is CASNTGRTNEKLFF. CDR3 coding DNA: TGTGCCAGCAATACGGGGAGAACTAATGAAAAACTGTTTTTT. This sequence joins TRBV25-1 and TRBJ1-4; no clear D. Trimming stripped 7 bases from V and 1 base from J, with 10 bases between. Germline V gene data show CDR1 as MGHDK and CDR2 as SYGVNS. CDR3 length: 14 amino acids.

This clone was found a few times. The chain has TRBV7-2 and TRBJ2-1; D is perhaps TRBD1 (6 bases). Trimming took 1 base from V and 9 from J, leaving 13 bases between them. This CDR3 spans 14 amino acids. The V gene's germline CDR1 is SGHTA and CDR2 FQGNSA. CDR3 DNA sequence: TGTGCCAGCAGCTTAGGAGTGAGAGGGGGTGAGCAGTTCTTC. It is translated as CASSLGVRGGEQFF.

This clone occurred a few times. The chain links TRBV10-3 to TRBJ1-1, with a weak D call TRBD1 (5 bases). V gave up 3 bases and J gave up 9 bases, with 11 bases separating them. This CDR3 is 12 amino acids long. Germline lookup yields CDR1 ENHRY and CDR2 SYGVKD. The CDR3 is CAISEKGNQAFF. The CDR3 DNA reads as TGTGCCATCAGTGAAAAGGGGAACCAAGCTTTCTTT.

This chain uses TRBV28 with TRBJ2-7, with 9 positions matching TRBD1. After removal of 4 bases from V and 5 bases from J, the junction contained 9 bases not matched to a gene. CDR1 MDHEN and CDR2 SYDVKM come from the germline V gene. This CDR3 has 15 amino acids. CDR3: CASSSSGTGLHEQYF. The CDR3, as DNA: TGTGCCAGCAGTTCGTCCGGGACAGGGCTGCACGAGCAGTACTTC.

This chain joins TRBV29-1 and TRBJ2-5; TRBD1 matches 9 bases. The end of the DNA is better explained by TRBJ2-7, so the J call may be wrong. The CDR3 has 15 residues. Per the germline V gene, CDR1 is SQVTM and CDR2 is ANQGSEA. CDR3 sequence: CSVEDLGQGTYEQYF. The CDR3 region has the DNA TGCAGCGTTGAAGATCTCGGACAGGGGACCTACGAGCAGTACTTC.

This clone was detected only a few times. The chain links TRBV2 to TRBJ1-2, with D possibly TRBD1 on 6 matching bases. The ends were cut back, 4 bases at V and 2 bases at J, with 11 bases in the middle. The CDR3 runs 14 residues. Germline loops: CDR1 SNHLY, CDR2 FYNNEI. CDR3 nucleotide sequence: TGTGCCAGCAGTGGGGCGGACAGAAACTATGGCTACACCTTC. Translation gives CASSGADRNYGYTF.